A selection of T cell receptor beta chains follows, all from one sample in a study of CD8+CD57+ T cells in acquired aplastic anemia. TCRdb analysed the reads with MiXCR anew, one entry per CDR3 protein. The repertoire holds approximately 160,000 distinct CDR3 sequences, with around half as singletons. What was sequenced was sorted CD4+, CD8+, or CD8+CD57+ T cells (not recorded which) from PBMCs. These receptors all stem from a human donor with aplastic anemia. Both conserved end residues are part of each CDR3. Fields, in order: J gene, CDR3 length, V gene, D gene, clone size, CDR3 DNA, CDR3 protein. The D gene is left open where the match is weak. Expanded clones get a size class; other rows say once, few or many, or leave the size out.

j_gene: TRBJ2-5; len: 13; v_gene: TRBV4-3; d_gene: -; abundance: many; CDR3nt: TGCGCCAGCAGCCAAGATAGGGTAGGGACCCAGTACTTC; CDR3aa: CASSQDRVGTQYF
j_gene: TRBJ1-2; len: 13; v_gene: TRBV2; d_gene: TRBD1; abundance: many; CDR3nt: TGTGCCAGCAGTGTAAGACAGGGTCGTGGCTACACCTTC; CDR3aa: CASSVRQGRGYTF
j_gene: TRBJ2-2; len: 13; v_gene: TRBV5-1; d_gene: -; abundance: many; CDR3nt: TGCGCCACCCAAGGTCGGAACACCGGGGAGCTGTTTTTT; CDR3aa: CATQGRNTGELFF
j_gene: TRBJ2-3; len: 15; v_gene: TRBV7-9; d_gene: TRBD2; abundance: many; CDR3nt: TGTGCCAGCAGCGCGGGACTAGCGGGGACAGATACGCAGTATTTT; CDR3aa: CASSAGLAGTDTQYF
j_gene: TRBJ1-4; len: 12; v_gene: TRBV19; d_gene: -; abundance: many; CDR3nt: TGTGCCAGTAGTATGGCACGAGAAAAACTGTTTTTT; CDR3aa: CASSMAREKLFF
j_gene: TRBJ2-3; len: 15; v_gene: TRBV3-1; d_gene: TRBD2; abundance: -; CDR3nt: TGTGCCAGTACCACCAGCGGGAGGGCCGCCTATACGCAGTATTTT; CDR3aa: CASTTSGRAAYTQYF
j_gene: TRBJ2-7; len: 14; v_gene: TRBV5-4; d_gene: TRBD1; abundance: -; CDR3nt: TGTGCCAGCAGCTTGGGACAGGGGGCTCGCGAGCAGTACTTC; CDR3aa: CASSLGQGAREQYF
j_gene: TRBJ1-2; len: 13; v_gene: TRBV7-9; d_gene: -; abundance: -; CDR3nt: TGTGCCAGCAGCTTTCAGGGCGGGTATGGCTACACCTTC; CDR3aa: CASSFQGGYGYTF
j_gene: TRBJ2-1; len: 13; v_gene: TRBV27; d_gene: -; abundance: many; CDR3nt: TGTGCCAGCAAGGCGGTGGTGGGGAATGAGCAGTTCTTC; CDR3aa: CASKAVVGNEQFF
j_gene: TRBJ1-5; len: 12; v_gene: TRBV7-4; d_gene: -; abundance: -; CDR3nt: TGTGCCAGCAGTTATCCCCCCATCCCCCAGCATTTT; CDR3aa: CASSYPPIPQHF
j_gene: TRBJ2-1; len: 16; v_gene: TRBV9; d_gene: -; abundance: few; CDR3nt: TGTGCCAGCAGCCCCCACCTGAGGGGGGGGGCGAATGAGCAGTTCTTC; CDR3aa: CASSPHLRGGANEQFF
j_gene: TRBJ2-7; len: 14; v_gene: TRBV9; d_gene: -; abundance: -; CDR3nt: TGTGCCAGCAGCGTAGCGGCAGGGAGTGACGAGCAGTACTTC; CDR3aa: CASSVAAGSDEQYF
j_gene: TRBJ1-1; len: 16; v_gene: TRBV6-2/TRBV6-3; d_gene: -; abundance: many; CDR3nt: TGTGCCAGCAGTTACACGACCCGTCGGATGAACACTGAAGCTTTCTTT; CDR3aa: CASSYTTRRMNTEAFF
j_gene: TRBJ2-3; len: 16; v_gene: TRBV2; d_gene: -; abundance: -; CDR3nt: TGTGCCAGCAGCCGGAACAGGGCCTCTAGCACAGATACGCAGTATTTT; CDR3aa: CASSRNRASSTDTQYF
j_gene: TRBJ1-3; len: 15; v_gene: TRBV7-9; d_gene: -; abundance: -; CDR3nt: TGTGCCAGCAGCCCCCCGGGGAAGAAAGGAAACACCATATATTTT; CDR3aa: CASSPPGKKGNTIYF
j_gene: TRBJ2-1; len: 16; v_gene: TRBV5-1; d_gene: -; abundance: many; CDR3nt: TGCGCCAGCAGCTTGAATTCCGGGAGCTCCTACAATGAGCAGTTCTTC; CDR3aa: CASSLNSGSSYNEQFF
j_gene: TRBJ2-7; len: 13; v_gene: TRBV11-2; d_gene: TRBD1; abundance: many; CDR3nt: TGTGCCAGCAGCCAGGACAGGGGTAACGAGCAGTACTTC; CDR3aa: CASSQDRGNEQYF
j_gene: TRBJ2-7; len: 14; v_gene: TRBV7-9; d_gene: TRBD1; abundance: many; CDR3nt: TGTGCCAGCAGCAGGACAGGGGCCAACTACGAGCAGTACTTC; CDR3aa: CASSRTGANYEQYF
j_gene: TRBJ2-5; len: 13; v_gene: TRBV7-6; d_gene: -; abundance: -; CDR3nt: TGTGCCAGCTGCCCTATTCGGCAAGAGACCCAGTACTTC; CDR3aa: CASCPIRQETQYF
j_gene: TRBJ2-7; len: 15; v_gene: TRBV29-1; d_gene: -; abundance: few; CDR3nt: TGCAGCGTTGCCCACAGAGGCAAGACGTCTTACGAGCAGTACTTC; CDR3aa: CSVAHRGKTSYEQYF
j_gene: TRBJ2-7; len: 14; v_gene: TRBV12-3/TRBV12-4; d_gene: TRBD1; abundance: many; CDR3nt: TGTGCCAGCAAGCTCACAGGGGGCTCCTACGAGCAGTACTTC; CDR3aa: CASKLTGGSYEQYF
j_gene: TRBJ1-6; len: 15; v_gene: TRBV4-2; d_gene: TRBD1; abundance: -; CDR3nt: TGTGCCAGCAGCCAAGAACAGGGGGTGAATTCACCCCTCCACTTT; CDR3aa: CASSQEQGVNSPLHF
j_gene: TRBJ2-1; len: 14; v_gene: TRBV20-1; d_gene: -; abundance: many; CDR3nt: TGCAGTGCTAGCAAGCCCGCAGACCATAATGAGCAGTTCTTC; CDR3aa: CSASKPADHNEQFF
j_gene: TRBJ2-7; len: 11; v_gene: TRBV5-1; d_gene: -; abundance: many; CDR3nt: TGCGCCAGCAGCTTGGATAGGGGTTTAAACTTC; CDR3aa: CASSLDRGLNF
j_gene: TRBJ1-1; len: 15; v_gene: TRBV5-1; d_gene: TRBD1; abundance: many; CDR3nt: TGCGCCAGCAGCCGGGGACAGGGAAGGGACACTGAAGCTTTCTTT; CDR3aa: CASSRGQGRDTEAFF